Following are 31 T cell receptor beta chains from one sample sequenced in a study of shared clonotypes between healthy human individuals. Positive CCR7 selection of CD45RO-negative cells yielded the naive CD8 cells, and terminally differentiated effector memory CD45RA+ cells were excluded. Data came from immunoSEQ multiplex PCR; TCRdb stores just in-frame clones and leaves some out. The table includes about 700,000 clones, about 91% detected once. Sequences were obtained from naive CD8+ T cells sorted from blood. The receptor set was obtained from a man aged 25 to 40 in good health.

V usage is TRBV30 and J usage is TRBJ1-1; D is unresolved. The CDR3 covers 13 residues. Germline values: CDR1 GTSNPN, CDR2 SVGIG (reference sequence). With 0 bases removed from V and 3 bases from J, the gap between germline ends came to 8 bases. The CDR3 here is CAWSVGPYTEAFF. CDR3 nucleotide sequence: TGTGCCTGGAGTGTAGGACCGTACACTGAAGCTTTCTTT.

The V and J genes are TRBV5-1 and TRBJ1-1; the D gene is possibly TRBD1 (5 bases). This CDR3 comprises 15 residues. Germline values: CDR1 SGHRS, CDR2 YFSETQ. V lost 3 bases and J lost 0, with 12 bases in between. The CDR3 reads CASSSDQGMNTEAFF. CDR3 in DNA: TGCGCCAGCAGCTCAGATCAGGGCATGAACACTGAAGCTTTCTTT.

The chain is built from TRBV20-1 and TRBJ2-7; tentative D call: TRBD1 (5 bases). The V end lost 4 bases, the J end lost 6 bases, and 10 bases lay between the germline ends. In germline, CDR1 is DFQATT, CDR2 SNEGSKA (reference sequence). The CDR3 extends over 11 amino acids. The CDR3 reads CSATDRSEQYF. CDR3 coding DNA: TGCAGTGCTACCGACAGATCCGAGCAGTACTTC.

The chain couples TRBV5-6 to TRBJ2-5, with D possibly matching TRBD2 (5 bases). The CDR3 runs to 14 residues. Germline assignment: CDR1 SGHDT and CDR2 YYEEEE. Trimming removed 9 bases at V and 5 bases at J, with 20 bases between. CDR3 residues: CATYRGLLVETQYF. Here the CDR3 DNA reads TGTGCCACCTACCGAGGACTTCTCGTGGAGACCCAGTACTTC. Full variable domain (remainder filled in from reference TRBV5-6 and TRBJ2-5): DAGVTQSPTHLIKTRGQQVTLRCSPKSGHDTVSWYQQALGQGPQFIFQYYEEEERQRGNFPDRFSGHQFPNYSSELNVNALLLGDSALYLCATYRGLLVETQYFGPGTRLLVL.

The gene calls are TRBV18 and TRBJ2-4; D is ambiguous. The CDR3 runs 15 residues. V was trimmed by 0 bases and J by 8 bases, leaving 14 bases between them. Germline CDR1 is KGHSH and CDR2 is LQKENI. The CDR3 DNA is TGTGCCAGCTCACCACCGTATAACCCTGGGGACATTCAGTACTTC. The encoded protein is CASSPPYNPGDIQYF.

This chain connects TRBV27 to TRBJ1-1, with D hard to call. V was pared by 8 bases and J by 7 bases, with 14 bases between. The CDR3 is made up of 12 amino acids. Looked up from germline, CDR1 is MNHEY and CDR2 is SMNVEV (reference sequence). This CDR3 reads CASGRLGGEAFF. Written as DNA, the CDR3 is TGTGCCAGCGGCAGACTCGGAGGTGAAGCTTTCTTT.

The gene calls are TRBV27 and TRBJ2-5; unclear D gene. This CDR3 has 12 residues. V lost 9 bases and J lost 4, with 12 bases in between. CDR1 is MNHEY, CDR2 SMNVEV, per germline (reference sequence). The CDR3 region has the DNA TGTGCCAGTAAAGACATTCGAGAGACCCAGTACTTC. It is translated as CASKDIRETQYF.

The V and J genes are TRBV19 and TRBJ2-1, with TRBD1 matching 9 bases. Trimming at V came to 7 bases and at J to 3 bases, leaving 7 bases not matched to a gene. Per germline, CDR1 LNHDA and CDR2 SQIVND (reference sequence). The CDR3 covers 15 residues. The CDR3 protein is CASTPGQGYYNEQFF. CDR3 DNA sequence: TGTGCCAGTACTCCGGGACAGGGTTACTACAATGAGCAGTTCTTC.

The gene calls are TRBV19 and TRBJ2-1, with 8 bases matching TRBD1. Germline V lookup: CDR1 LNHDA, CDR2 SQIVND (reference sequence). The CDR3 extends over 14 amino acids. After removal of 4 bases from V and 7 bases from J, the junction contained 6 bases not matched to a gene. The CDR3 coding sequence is TGTGCCAGTAGTACGGGACAGGCCTTGAATGAGCAGTTCTTC. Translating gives CASSTGQALNEQFF.

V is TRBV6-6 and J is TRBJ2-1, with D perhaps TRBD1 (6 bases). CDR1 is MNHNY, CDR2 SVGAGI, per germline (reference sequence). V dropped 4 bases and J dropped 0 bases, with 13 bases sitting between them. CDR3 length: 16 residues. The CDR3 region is CASSFGDIGSYNEQFF. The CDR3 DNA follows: TGTGCCAGCAGTTTTGGGGACATTGGCTCCTACAATGAGCAGTTCTTC.

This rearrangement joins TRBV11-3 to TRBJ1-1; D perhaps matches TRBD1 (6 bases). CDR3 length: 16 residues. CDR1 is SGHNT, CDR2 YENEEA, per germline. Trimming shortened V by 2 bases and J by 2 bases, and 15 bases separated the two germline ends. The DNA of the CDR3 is TGTGCCAGCAGCTTACGGGGAGGGGGGGAAAACACTGAAGCTTTCTTT. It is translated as CASSLRGGGENTEAFF.

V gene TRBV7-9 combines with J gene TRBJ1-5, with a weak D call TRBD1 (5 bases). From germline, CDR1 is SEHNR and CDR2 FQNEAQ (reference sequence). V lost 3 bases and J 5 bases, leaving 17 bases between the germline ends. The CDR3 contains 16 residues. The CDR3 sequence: CASSFFPVREDQPQHF. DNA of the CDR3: TGTGCCAGCAGCTTTTTCCCCGTCAGGGAGGATCAGCCCCAGCATTTT.

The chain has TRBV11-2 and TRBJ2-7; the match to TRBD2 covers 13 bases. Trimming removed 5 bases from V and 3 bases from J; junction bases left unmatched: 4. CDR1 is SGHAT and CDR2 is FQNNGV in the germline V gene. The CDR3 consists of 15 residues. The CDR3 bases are TGTGCCAGCAGCCAGGGACTAGCGGGGCTCTACGAGCAGTACTTC. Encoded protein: CASSQGLAGLYEQYF.

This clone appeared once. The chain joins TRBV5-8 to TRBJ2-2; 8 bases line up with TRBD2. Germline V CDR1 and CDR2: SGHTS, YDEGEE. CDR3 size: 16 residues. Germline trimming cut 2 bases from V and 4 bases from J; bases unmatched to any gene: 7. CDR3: CASSFPSGRRTGELFF. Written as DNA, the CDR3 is TGTGCCAGCAGCTTTCCGAGCGGGAGACGCACCGGGGAGCTGTTTTTT.

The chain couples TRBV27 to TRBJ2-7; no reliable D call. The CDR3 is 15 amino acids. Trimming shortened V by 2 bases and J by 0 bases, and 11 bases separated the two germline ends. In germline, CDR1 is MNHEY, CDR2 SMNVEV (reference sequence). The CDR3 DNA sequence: TGTGCCAGCAGTTTAGCTCCCGTATCCTCCTACGAGCAGTACTTC. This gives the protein CASSLAPVSSYEQYF.

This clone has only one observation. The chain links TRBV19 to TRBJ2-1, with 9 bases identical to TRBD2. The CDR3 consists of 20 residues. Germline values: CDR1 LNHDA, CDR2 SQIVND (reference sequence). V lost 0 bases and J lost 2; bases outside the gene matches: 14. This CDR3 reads CASSIESEREAVWPYNEQFF. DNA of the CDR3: TGTGCCAGTAGTATAGAATCCGAGCGGGAGGCGGTTTGGCCCTACAATGAGCAGTTCTTC.

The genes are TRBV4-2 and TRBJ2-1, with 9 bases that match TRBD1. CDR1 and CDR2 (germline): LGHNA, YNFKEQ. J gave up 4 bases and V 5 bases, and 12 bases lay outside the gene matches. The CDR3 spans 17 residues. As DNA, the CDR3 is TGTGCCAGCAGCTTGAATCCTCGGACAGGGGCTTACAATGAGCAGTTCTTC. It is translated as CASSLNPRTGAYNEQFF.

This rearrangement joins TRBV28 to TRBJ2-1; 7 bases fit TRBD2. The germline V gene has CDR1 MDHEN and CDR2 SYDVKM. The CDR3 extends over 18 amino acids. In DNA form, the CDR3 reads TGTGCTAGCGCGGGTTACGTGGCTAGCGGAGACTCCTACAATGAGCAGTTCTTC. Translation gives CASAGYVASGDSYNEQFF.

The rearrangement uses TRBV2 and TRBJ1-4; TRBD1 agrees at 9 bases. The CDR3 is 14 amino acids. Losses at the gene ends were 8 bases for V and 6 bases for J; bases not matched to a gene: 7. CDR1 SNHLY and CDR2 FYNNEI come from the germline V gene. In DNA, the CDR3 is TGTGCCAGCGTACTACAGGGGGCGGATGAAAAACTGTTTTTT. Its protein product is CASVLQGADEKLFF.

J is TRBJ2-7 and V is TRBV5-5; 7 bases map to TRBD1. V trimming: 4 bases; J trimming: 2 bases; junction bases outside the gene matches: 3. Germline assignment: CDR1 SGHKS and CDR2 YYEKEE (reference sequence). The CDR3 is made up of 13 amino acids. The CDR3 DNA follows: TGTGCCAGCAGCCCGGGACAGACCTACGAGCAGTACTTC. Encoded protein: CASSPGQTYEQYF.

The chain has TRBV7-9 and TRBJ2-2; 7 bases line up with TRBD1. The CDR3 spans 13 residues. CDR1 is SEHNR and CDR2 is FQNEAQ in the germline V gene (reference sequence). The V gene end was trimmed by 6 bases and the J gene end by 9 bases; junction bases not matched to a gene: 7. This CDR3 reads CASSSDRDRELFF. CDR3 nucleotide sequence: TGTGCCAGCAGTTCAGACAGGGACCGGGAGCTGTTTTTT. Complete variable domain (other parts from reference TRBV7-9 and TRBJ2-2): DTGVSQNPRHKITKRGQNVTFRCDPISEHNRLYWYRQTLGQGPEFLTYFQNEAQLEKSRLLSDRFSAERPKGSFSTLEIQRTEQGDSAMYLCASSSDRDRELFFGEGSRLTVL.

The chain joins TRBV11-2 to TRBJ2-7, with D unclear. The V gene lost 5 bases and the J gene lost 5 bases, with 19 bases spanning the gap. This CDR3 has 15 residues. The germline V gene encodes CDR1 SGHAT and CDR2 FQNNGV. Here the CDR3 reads CASSPASLVGDEQYF. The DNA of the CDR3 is TGTGCCAGCAGCCCCGCCTCGTTGGTTGGCGACGAGCAGTACTTC.

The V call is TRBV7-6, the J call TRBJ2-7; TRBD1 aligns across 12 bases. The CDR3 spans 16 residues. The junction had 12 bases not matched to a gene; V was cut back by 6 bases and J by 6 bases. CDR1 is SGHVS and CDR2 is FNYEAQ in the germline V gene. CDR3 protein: CASSSSPGQGALEQYF. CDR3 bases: TGTGCCAGCAGTTCCTCCCCGGGACAGGGGGCACTCGAGCAGTACTTC.

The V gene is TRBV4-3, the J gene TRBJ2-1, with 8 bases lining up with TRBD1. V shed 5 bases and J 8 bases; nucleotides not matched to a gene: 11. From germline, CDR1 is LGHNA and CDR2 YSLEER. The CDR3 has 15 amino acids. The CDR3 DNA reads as TGCGCCAGCAGCGCGGGACAGGTCCACGGGTATGAGCAGTTCTTC. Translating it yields CASSAGQVHGYEQFF.

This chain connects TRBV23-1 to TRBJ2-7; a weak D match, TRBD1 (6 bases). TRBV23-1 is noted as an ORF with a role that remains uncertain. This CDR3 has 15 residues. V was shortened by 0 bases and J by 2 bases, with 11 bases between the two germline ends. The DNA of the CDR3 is TGCGCCAGCAGTCAATCGACAGGTCGGGCCTACGAGCAGTACTTC. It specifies CASSQSTGRAYEQYF.

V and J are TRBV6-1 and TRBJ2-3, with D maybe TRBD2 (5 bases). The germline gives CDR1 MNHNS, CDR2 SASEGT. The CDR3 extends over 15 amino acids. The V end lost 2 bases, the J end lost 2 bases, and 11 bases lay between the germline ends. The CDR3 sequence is CASSEIAGPTDTQYF. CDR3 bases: TGTGCCAGCAGTGAAATCGCGGGCCCCACAGATACGCAGTATTTT.

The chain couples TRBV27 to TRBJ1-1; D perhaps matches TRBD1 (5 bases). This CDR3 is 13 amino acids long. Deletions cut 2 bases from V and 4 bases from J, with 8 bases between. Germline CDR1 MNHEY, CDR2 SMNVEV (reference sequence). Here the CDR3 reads CASSLGGVTEAFF. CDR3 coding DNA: TGTGCCAGCAGTTTAGGGGGTGTCACTGAAGCTTTCTTT.

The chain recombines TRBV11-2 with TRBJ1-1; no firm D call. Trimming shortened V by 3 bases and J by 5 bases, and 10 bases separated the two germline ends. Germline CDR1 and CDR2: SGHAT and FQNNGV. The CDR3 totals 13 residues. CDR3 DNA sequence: TGTGCCAGCAGCTTCCGGGGAAAGACTGAAGCTTTCTTT. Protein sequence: CASSFRGKTEAFF.

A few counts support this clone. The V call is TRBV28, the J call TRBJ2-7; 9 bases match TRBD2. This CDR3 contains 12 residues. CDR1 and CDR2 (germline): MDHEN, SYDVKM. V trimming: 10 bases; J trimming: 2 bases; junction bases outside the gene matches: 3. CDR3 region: CAISGRTYEQYF. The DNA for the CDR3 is TGTGCCATTAGCGGGAGAACCTACGAGCAGTACTTC.

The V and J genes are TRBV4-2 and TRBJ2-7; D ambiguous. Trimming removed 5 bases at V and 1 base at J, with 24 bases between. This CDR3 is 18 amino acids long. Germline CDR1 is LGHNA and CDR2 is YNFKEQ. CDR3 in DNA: TGTGCCAGCAGCACTGCCCCAATAGAGTTCCCTCTTTCCTACGAGCAGTACTTC. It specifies CASSTAPIEFPLSYEQYF.

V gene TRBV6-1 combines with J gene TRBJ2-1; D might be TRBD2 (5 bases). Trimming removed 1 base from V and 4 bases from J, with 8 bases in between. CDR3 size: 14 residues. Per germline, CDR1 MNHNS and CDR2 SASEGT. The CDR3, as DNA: TGTGCCAGCAGTGAAGTGAGGGTTTACAATGAGCAGTTCTTC. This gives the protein CASSEVRVYNEQFF.